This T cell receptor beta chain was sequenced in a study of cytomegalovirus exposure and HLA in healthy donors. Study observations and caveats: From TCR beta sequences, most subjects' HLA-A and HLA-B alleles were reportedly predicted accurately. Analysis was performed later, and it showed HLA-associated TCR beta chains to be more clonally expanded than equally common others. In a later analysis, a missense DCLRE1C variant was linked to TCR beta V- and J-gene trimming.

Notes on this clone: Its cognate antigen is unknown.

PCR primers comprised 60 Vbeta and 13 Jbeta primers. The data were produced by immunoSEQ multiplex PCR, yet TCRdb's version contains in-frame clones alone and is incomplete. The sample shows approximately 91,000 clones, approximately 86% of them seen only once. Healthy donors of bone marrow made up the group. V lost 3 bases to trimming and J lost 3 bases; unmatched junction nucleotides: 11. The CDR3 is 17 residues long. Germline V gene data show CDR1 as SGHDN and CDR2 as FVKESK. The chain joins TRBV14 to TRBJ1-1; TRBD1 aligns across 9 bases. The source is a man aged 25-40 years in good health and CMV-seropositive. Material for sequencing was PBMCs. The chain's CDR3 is CASSQTQGAFPDTEAFF. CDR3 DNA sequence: TGTGCCAGCAGCCAGACACAGGGGGCGTTTCCAGACACTGAAGCTTTCTTT. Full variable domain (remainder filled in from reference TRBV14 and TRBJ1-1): EAGVTQFPSHSVIEKGQTVTLRCDPISGHDNLYWYRRVMGKEIKFLLHFVKESKQDESGMPNNRFLAERTGGTYSTLKVQPAELEDSGVYFCASSQTQGAFPDTEAFFGQGTRLTVV.